The next 9 T cell receptor beta chains were all read from a single sample in a study of Graves' ophthalmopathy and Graves' hyperthyroidism. RNA transcripts provided the template for amplifying TCR beta CDR3 regions. The authors performed first-round RT-PCR with HTBI primers and then a second-round multiplex PCR. MiXCR was run by TCRdb on the multiplex PCR reads, yielding one entry per CDR3 protein. The repertoire holds hundreds of thousands of distinct CDR3 sequences, with 22% as singletons. Sequenced: peripheral blood. The receptors originated from a woman in her late teens or twenties with stable Graves' hyperthyroidism. Some clones in this sample may be carry-over from other donors' samples.

V gene TRBV18 combines with J gene TRBJ2-7; maybe TRBD2 (5 bases). There are 13 residues in the CDR3. V shed 3 bases and J shed 5 bases, with 11 bases lying between them. The germline V gene has CDR1 KGHSH and CDR2 LQKENI. CDR3 amino acids: CASSPRDLDEQYF. CDR3 nucleotides: TGTGCCAGCTCACCCCGGGATCTGGACGAGCAGTACTTC.

V and J are TRBV12-3 or TRBV12-4 and TRBJ1-2, with D unresolved. CDR3 length: 14 residues. Trimming left V 1 base short and J 8 bases short, with 14 bases between. The DNA of the CDR3 is TGTGCCAGCAGTTTAGAAGGGAGAGCTCGCGGCTACACCTTC. It translates to CASSLEGRARGYTF.

This clonotype was counted many times. The rearrangement links TRBV12-3 or TRBV12-4 to TRBJ2-5; 9 bases are shared with TRBD2. This CDR3 comprises 16 residues. J lost 2 bases, V lost 7 bases, and 11 bases had no gene match. CDR3 coding DNA: TGTGCCAGCACCAGACGGGCGGGGGGGCTTCAAGAGACCCAGTACTTC. Its protein product is CASTRRAGGLQETQYF.

This clonotype was recorded at least ten times. V gene TRBV6-5 combines with J gene TRBJ2-5; 9 bases fit TRBD2. Germline CDR1 is MNHEY and CDR2 is SVGAGI. J was trimmed by 7 bases and V by 2 bases; bases with no gene match: 2. CDR3 length: 13 amino acids. CDR3 protein: CASSYGGGGTQYF. The DNA for the CDR3 is TGTGCCAGCAGTTACGGCGGGGGGGGGACCCAGTACTTC.

This clonotype was observed at least ten times. The chain employs TRBV9 and TRBJ2-5; D is possibly TRBD1 (6 bases). The CDR3 is 13 residues long. The V gene lost 4 bases and the J gene lost 7 bases, with 14 bases spanning the gap. Germline values: CDR1 SGDLS, CDR2 YYNGEE. CDR3 sequence (DNA): TGTGCCAGCAGCCCAGAGGGGGTCGGGACCCAGTACTTC. Encoded protein: CASSPEGVGTQYF.

This clonotype has ten or more counts. The V gene is TRBV6-5, the J gene TRBJ2-7, with D possibly called TRBD1 or TRBD2 (5 bases each). CDR1 is MNHEY, CDR2 SVGAGI, per germline. CDR3 length: 15 amino acids. The V end was cut by 6 bases, the J end by 7 bases, with 22 bases between. CDR3 in DNA: TGTGCCAGCAGATACCCCGGGCAGGGACCTGGGGAGCAGTACTTC. This sequence encodes CASRYPGQGPGEQYF.

This clonotype turned up a few times. J is TRBJ2-5 and V is TRBV7-2, with TRBD2 matching 9 bases. The CDR3 loop spans 16 amino acids. Germline CDR1 is SGHTA and CDR2 is FQGNSA. The J segment lost 0 bases and the V segment lost 4 bases, leaving 6 bases of the junction unmatched. The CDR3 spells CASSSMSSGNQETQYF. The CDR3 DNA reads as TGTGCCAGCAGCTCAATGTCTAGCGGGAACCAAGAGACCCAGTACTTC.

The rearrangement uses TRBV18 and TRBJ1-1, with D uncertain. CDR1 and CDR2 (germline): KGHSH, LQKENI. CDR3 length: 16 amino acids. V lost 3 bases and J lost 5, with 19 bases in between. The CDR3 is CASSPLTAAGETEAFF. In DNA form, the CDR3 reads TGTGCCAGCTCACCCCTCACCGCGGCCGGGGAAACTGAAGCTTTCTTT.

As regards this clonotype: A much bigger clone sits one base away, suggesting this may be a read error. It is likely a read error, because the conserved phenylalanine at the end of the CDR3 is missing. This chain links TRBV11-2 with TRBJ1-2, with D uncertain. This CDR3 contains 16 residues. The germline V and J ends were trimmed by 5 bases and 5 bases, with 21 bases remaining between them. CDR1 is SGHAT, CDR2 FQNNGV, per germline. CDR3: CASSGTGSSPSYGYTV. CDR3 in DNA: TGTGCCAGCAGCGGCACCGGGTCCAGCCCTTCTTATGGCTACACCGTC.